A single T cell receptor (beta chain) is shown here with its context. This specimen comes from a study of T cells and Merkel cell carcinoma outcomes. This table comes from immunoSEQ multiplex PCR, and its TCRdb copy is limited to in-frame clones, with some not included. The data contain 11,000 to 15,000 clones, roughly 90% of them seen just once; the ten biggest clones take up about 2%. V gave up 11 bases and J gave up 5 bases; unmatched junction bases: 13. CDR1 and CDR2 (germline): MNHNS, SASEGT. This CDR3 has 14 amino acids. The V call is TRBV6-1, the J call TRBJ2-5; 8 positions match TRBD2. This sequence was found in a human donor with Merkel cell carcinoma. Sequencing was performed on tumor tissue from Merkel cell carcinoma. The CDR3 DNA reads as TGTGCCCGGAACCCAGCGGGAGACTGGGAGACCCAGTACTTC. Its protein is CARNPAGDWETQYF.